This paragraph reports one T cell receptor (beta chain). No antigen is known for it. The method was immunoSEQ multiplex PCR; TCRdb's version includes in-frame clones alone and lacks a portion of them. The repertoire holds approximately 85,000 clones, with about 88% as singletons. These data originate in a study of radiation and T cells in renal cell carcinoma. This CDR3 has 17 amino acids. V shed 6 bases, J shed 0 bases, and the junction held 7 bases outside the gene matches. Germline lookup yields CDR1 KGHSH and CDR2 LQKENI. Study results and caveats: Top tumor clonotypes rose in blood 2 weeks post-radiation, then contracted. Pretreatment tumor biopsies were lacking, so baseline clonotypes are unknown.

Time point here: blood 4 weeks post-SBRT, at nephrectomy. The treatment is: 15 Gy SBRT to primary tumor, nephrectomy 4 weeks later. Radiation-treated patients gave blood at baseline, week 2 and week 4. The patient's renal cell carcinoma had clear cell pathology. This receptor was identified in a woman aged 70-85 years with renal cell carcinoma. The rearrangement links TRBV18 to TRBJ1-4; 10 bases are a match to TRBD1. The sample consisted of blood, taken from a patient whose treatment included radiotherapy and nephrectomy. DNA of the CDR3: TGTGCCAGCTCGTCGACAGGGGGCCCTGCAACTAATGAAAAACTGTTTTTT. This sequence encodes CASSSTGGPATNEKLFF.